These 32 T cell receptor beta chains were sequenced from one sample in a study of cytotoxic CD8 clonotypes in ibrutinib-treated CLL. Produced via immunoSEQ multiplex PCR; TCRdb's table is partial and in-frame only. The table lists hundreds of thousands of clones, 70% of them singletons. The specimen was PBMCs, collected after 24 months of ibrutinib treatment. The source is a human donor with chronic lymphocytic leukemia.

The genes are TRBV7-8 and TRBJ2-7; D gene ambiguous. Germline CDR1 reads SGHVS; CDR2 reads FQNEAQ. This CDR3 spans 14 amino acids. V lost 5 bases, J lost 0 bases, and 11 bases lay in between. The CDR3 region is CASSPSGGSYEQYF. CDR3 sequence (DNA): TGTGCCAGCAGCCCCTCTGGCGGCTCCTACGAGCAGTACTTC.

The genes are TRBV4-1 and TRBJ2-1; 11 bases agree with TRBD2. J gave up 5 bases and V 0 bases, and 21 bases lay outside the gene matches. The CDR3 loop spans 22 amino acids. The germline gives CDR1 MGHRA, CDR2 YSYEKL. CDR3 nucleotides: TGCGCCAGCAGCCAAGATAGAGCCCCGGTCGGACCGGCTAGCGGGAGGCACAATGAGCAGTTCTTC. This gives the protein CASSQDRAPVGPASGRHNEQFF.

The V gene is TRBV7-3, the J gene TRBJ2-2; 7 nucleotides agree with TRBD1. Germline CDR1 SGHTA, CDR2 FQGTGA. The J segment lost 6 bases and the V segment lost 5 bases, leaving 3 bases of the junction unmatched. This CDR3 region has 13 residues. CDR3 amino acids: CASSQQGPGELFF. CDR3 DNA sequence: TGTGCCAGCAGCCAACAGGGGCCCGGGGAGCTGTTTTTT.

The V gene is TRBV28, the J gene TRBJ2-7, with TRBD2 identical over 7 bases. V shed 6 bases, J shed 0 bases, and the junction held 8 bases outside the gene matches. This CDR3 has 15 residues. CDR1 and CDR2 (germline): MDHEN, SYDVKM. This chain's CDR3 is CASSWASGSSYEQYF. The CDR3 DNA follows: TGTGCCAGCAGCTGGGCTAGCGGTAGCTCCTACGAGCAGTACTTC.

The J gene is TRBJ2-1, the V gene TRBV28; D gene ambiguous. There are 9 residues in the CDR3. Trimming shortened V by 8 bases and J by 8 bases, and 4 bases separated the two germline ends. CDR1 and CDR2 (germline): MDHEN, SYDVKM. The CDR3 nucleotides read TGTGCCAGCGGGGATGAGCAGTTCTTC. It specifies CASGDEQFF.

The table lists this clone with a count of one. The chain is built from TRBV18 and TRBJ2-7, with 9 bases lining up with TRBD2. CDR1 is KGHSH and CDR2 is LQKENI in the germline V gene. CDR3 length: 16 amino acids. Trimming removed 3 bases from V and 4 bases from J; junction bases left unmatched: 10. CDR3 nucleotide sequence: TGTGCCAGCTCACCTATCAAAAGCGGGAGGAAGTACGAGCAGTACTTC. It codes for CASSPIKSGRKYEQYF.

The chain has TRBV11-3 and TRBJ2-5; TRBD1 matches 7 bases. J was trimmed by 5 bases and V by 5 bases; bases with no gene match: 5. The CDR3 is 13 amino acids. In germline, CDR1 is SGHNT, CDR2 YENEEA. Here the CDR3 DNA reads TGTGCCAGCAGCGGGGACAGCGTGGAGACCCAGTACTTC. Translated: CASSGDSVETQYF.

The V call is TRBV13, the J call TRBJ1-1, with D hard to call. The V gene lost 10 bases and the J gene lost 11 bases, with 14 bases spanning the gap. The CDR3 runs to 10 residues. The V gene's germline CDR1 is PRHDT and CDR2 FYEKMQ (reference sequence). DNA for the CDR3: TGTGCCACGGACTCCCACCAGGCTTTCTTT. The encoded protein is CATDSHQAFF.

The chain is built from TRBV28 and TRBJ2-7; 8 bases are shared with TRBD1. From germline, CDR1 is MDHEN and CDR2 SYDVKM. Germline trimming cut 2 bases from V and 2 bases from J; bases unmatched to any gene: 14. The CDR3 sequence is 18 residues long. The CDR3, as DNA: TGTGCCAGCAGTTTAGAGGGCAGGGGGCGTGAATATACCTACGAGCAGTACTTC. Its protein product is CASSLEGRGREYTYEQYF. The entire variable domain, with the rest obtained from reference TRBV28 and TRBJ2-7, is as follows: DVKVTQSSRYLVKRTGEKVFLECVQDMDHENMFWYRQDPGLGLRLIYFSYDVKMKEKGDIPEGYSVSREKKERFSLILESASTNQTSMYLCASSLEGRGREYTYEQYFGPGTRLTVT.

CDR3 protein: CASSQGLGTGDIPGRNTIYF. CDR3 coding DNA: TGTGCCAGCAGCCAAGGGCTCGGGACAGGGGATATCCCCGGCCGTAACACCATATATTTT. The chain is built from TRBV4-2 and TRBJ1-3; 10 positions match TRBD1. This CDR3 is 20 amino acids long. V lost 1 base, J lost 7 bases, and 19 bases stayed unmatched. Germline CDR1 and CDR2: LGHNA and YNFKEQ.

The gene calls are TRBV28 and TRBJ2-3, with D perhaps matching TRBD1 or TRBD2 (6 bases each). CDR1 and CDR2 (germline): MDHEN, SYDVKM. V lost 6 bases and J lost 0, with 13 bases in between. The CDR3 runs to 15 residues. This CDR3 is CASSPGGASTDTQYF. The CDR3 region has the DNA TGTGCCAGCAGCCCCGGGGGCGCAAGCACAGATACGCAGTATTTT. The entire variable domain, with the rest obtained from reference TRBV28 and TRBJ2-3, is as follows: DVKVTQSSRYLVKRTGEKVFLECVQDMDHENMFWYRQDPGLGLRLIYFSYDVKMKEKGDIPEGYSVSREKKERFSLILESASTNQTSMYLCASSPGGASTDTQYFGPGTRLTVL.

V is TRBV11-2 and J is TRBJ2-7; D is unresolved. The CDR3 spans 11 residues. In germline, CDR1 is SGHAT, CDR2 FQNNGV. V was clipped by 5 bases and J by 5 bases, with 7 bases between them. The CDR3 bases are TGTGCCAGCAGCCCCGCTAACGAGCAGTACTTC. As protein: CASSPANEQYF.

This chain links TRBV4-2 with TRBJ1-2; TRBD1 agrees at 11 bases. After removal of 4 bases from V and 1 base from J, the junction contained 8 bases not matched to a gene. The CDR3 contains 17 residues. The germline V gene encodes CDR1 LGHNA and CDR2 YNFKEQ. CDR3 sequence reads: CASSPMPGQGVNYGYTF. In nucleotides, the CDR3 is TGTGCCAGCAGCCCAATGCCGGGACAGGGGGTTAACTATGGCTACACCTTC.

This chain joins TRBV11-3 and TRBJ2-1, with TRBD2 matching 14 bases. V shed 5 bases, J shed 7 bases, and the junction held 13 bases outside the gene matches. The CDR3 is 18 amino acids. CDR1 is SGHNT, CDR2 YENEEA, per germline. The CDR3: CASSARTEGLAGENEQFF. CDR3 nucleotide sequence: TGTGCCAGCAGCGCCCGGACAGAGGGACTAGCGGGAGAAAATGAGCAGTTCTTC.

V usage is TRBV5-1 and J usage is TRBJ2-2, with 15 positions matching TRBD2. The V gene's germline CDR1 is SGHRS and CDR2 YFSETQ. Losses at the gene ends were 4 bases for V and 6 bases for J; bases not matched to a gene: 7. The CDR3 runs to 17 residues. The CDR3 here is CASSPRTSGRAAGELFF. CDR3 DNA: TGCGCCAGCAGCCCCCGGACTAGCGGGAGGGCCGCCGGGGAGCTGTTTTTT.

The V and J genes are TRBV28 and TRBJ1-2, with D maybe TRBD1 (6 bases). CDR3 length: 15 amino acids. Germline lookup yields CDR1 MDHEN and CDR2 SYDVKM. The germline V and J ends were trimmed by 5 bases and 6 bases, with 19 bases remaining between them. The CDR3 reads CASSATQGGTHGYTF. CDR3 coding DNA: TGTGCCAGCAGTGCTACACAGGGCGGGACTCATGGCTACACCTTC.

V is TRBV7-9 and J is TRBJ1-1; D not resolved. V lost 5 bases and J 1 base, leaving 11 bases between the germline ends. The germline V gene has CDR1 SEHNR and CDR2 FQNEAQ (reference sequence). This CDR3 has 14 residues. CDR3 protein: CASSKPPGNTEAFF. The DNA for the CDR3 is TGTGCCAGCAGCAAACCCCCTGGGAACACTGAAGCTTTCTTT.

V usage is TRBV19 and J usage is TRBJ2-5; a possible D gene is TRBD1 (5 bases). V lost 5 bases to trimming and J lost 4 bases, with 11 bases between them. The CDR3 has 13 amino acids. Germline assignment: CDR1 LNHDA and CDR2 SQIVND (reference sequence). The CDR3 protein is CASSEDRRETQYF. CDR3 bases: TGTGCCAGTAGTGAAGACAGAAGAGAGACCCAGTACTTC.

V usage is TRBV6-1 and J usage is TRBJ2-1, with 8 bases fitting TRBD1. Trimming removed 8 bases from V and 0 bases from J; junction bases left unmatched: 3. Germline V gene data show CDR1 as MNHNS and CDR2 as SASEGT. The CDR3 runs to 14 residues. CDR3 bases: TGTGCCAGCCTGGACAGGGACTCCTACAATGAGCAGTTCTTC. Translating gives CASLDRDSYNEQFF.

V and J are TRBV7-2 and TRBJ2-3; 7 bases agree with TRBD2. This CDR3 is 16 amino acids long. The trim removed 0 bases at V and 1 base at J, leaving 4 bases unmatched. CDR1 and CDR2 from the germline V gene are SGHTA and FQGNSA. CDR3 sequence reads: CASSLAGGPGTDTQYF. The CDR3 DNA sequence: TGTGCCAGCAGCTTAGCGGGAGGGCCAGGCACAGATACGCAGTATTTT. The variable domain in full, completed from reference TRBV7-2 and TRBJ2-3, reads GAGVSQSPSNKVTEKGKDVELRCDPISGHTALYWYRQSLGQGLEFLIYFQGNSAPDKSGLPSDRFSAERTGGSVSTLTIQRTQQEDSAVYLCASSLAGGPGTDTQYFGPGTRLTVL.

The chain joins TRBV28 to TRBJ2-3; perhaps TRBD2 as D (6 bases). V shed 1 base and J shed 6 bases, with 14 bases lying between them. Germline CDR1 is MDHEN and CDR2 is SYDVKM. The length of the CDR3 is 15 residues. The CDR3 sequence is CASSLSGAGRDTQYF. Written as DNA, the CDR3 is TGTGCCAGCAGTTTATCCGGGGCGGGACGGGATACGCAGTATTTT.

This chain links TRBV4-1 with TRBJ2-7; D uncertain. The V gene lost 0 bases and the J gene lost 7 bases, with 16 bases spanning the gap. The CDR3 contains 15 residues. The germline V gene encodes CDR1 MGHRA and CDR2 YSYEKL. The DNA of the CDR3 is TGCGCCAGCAGCCAAGATAATGGCGTTGGAAAAGAGCAGTACTTC. Amino acids: CASSQDNGVGKEQYF.

The J gene is TRBJ1-2, the V gene TRBV28, with D uncertain. With 4 bases removed from V and 8 bases from J, the gap between germline ends came to 14 bases. This CDR3 contains 13 residues. Germline lookup yields CDR1 MDHEN and CDR2 SYDVKM. The CDR3 sequence is CASSSPSLRGYTF. The CDR3 DNA follows: TGTGCCAGCAGTTCGCCATCACTCAGGGGCTACACCTTC.

This clone was picked up a small number of times. The CDR3 DNA reads as TGTGCCAGTAGTATTCGGCAGCCTGATCCCTATGGCTACACCTTC. It codes for CASSIRQPDPYGYTF. The chain employs TRBV19 and TRBJ1-2; D gene uncertain. Trimming cost V 3 bases and J 4 bases, with 15 bases left between them. CDR1 is LNHDA and CDR2 is SQIVND in the germline V gene (reference sequence). The CDR3 has 15 amino acids.

The sample holds one count of this clone. This chain links TRBV19 with TRBJ2-2, with no clear D. Germline V lookup: CDR1 LNHDA, CDR2 SQIVND (reference sequence). This CDR3 contains 14 residues. V was clipped by 9 bases and J by 3 bases, with 14 bases between them. The CDR3 is CASNLGQDTGELFF. The CDR3, as DNA: TGTGCCAGCAATCTGGGCCAGGACACCGGGGAGCTGTTTTTT.

The rearrangement uses TRBV6-5 and TRBJ1-1; D remains unclear. Per germline, CDR1 MNHEY and CDR2 SVGAGI. V was pared by 8 bases and J by 0 bases, with 10 bases between. The CDR3 length is 13 residues. As DNA, the CDR3 is TGTGCCAGCCGACGCGCGGTGAACACTGAAGCTTTCTTT. Protein sequence: CASRRAVNTEAFF.

The rearrangement links TRBV14 to TRBJ1-2, with D unresolved. V was clipped by 5 bases and J by 8 bases, with 15 bases between them. CDR1 is SGHDN and CDR2 is FVKESK in the germline V gene. This CDR3 region has 13 residues. The CDR3, as DNA: TGTGCCAGCAGCTACAAGGGTCACGCGGGCTACACCTTC. It encodes CASSYKGHAGYTF.

This clone was observed a few times. V is TRBV7-3 and J is TRBJ1-1; D remains ambiguous. The CDR3 spans 13 residues. Per the germline V gene, CDR1 is SGHTA and CDR2 is FQGTGA. V shed 5 bases and J shed 0 bases, with 7 bases lying between them. This CDR3 reads CASSLGMNTEAFF. The CDR3 nucleotides read TGTGCCAGCAGCCTGGGGATGAACACTGAAGCTTTCTTT.

DNA of the CDR3: TGTGCCAGCTCATCTTTACCGGGACAGGGAAGTCAAGAGACCCAGTACTTC. Translating gives CASSSLPGQGSQETQYF. The chain has TRBV18 and TRBJ2-5; TRBD1 matches at 9 bases. Germline values: CDR1 KGHSH, CDR2 LQKENI. CDR3 size: 17 residues. V was pared by 5 bases and J by 2 bases, with 12 bases of the junction left unmatched.

This sequence joins TRBV5-5 and TRBJ1-2; 8 nucleotides match TRBD1. The germline CDR1 and CDR2 sequences are SGHKS and YYEKEE (reference sequence). Unmatched junction bases numbered 10, after V lost 4 bases and J lost 14 bases. This CDR3 is built from 12 residues. The CDR3 DNA reads TGTGCCAGCAGCCCGTACACAGGGGGGGAAACCTTC. Its protein product is CASSPYTGGETF.

The V call is TRBV27, the J call TRBJ1-1, with no clear D. This CDR3 is built from 13 residues. Germline assignment: CDR1 MNHEY and CDR2 SMNVEV (reference sequence). Trimming shortened V by 6 bases and J by 3 bases, and 11 bases separated the two germline ends. CDR3 in DNA: TGTGCCAGCAGACGGGAGATGGACACTGAAGCTTTCTTT. The encoded protein is CASRREMDTEAFF.

J is TRBJ1-1 and V is TRBV19; D remains ambiguous. This CDR3 contains 15 residues. V lost 1 base and J 7 bases, leaving 16 bases between the germline ends. Germline assignment: CDR1 LNHDA and CDR2 SQIVND (reference sequence). The CDR3 coding sequence is TGTGCCAGTAGTATAGGACCCCTCAGGCAAGGTGAAGCTTTCTTT. This encodes CASSIGPLRQGEAFF.